The text below deals with one T cell receptor beta chain. The data derive from a study of T cell repertoires in cytomegalovirus infection. TCRdb used MiXCR to reprocess the reads, holding one entry per CDR3 protein. This table holds 500,000 or so distinct CDR3 sequences, 16% found once. This sequence was found in a human donor in good health (CMV status not recorded). Some clones in this sample may be carry-over from other donors' samples. Sample: CD8+ T cells from PBMCs.

This chain's CDR3 is CASSPRTGGFEQFF. The CDR3 DNA reads as TGTGCCAGCAGCCCGAGGACAGGGGGCTTTGAGCAGTTCTTC. The chain carries TRBV11-3 and TRBJ2-1; 11 bases match TRBD1. Germline V CDR1 and CDR2: SGHNT, YENEEA. This CDR3 has 14 residues. The V segment lost 5 bases and the J segment 9 bases; nucleotides outside the gene matches: 6. The full variable domain, in which reference TRBV11-3 and TRBJ2-1 provide the parts outside the CDR3, is EAGVVQSPRYKIIEKKQPVAFWCNPISGHNTLYWYLQNLGQGPELLIRYENEEAVDDSQLPKDRFSAERLKGVDSTLKIQPAELGDSAVYLCASSPRTGGFEQFFGPGTRLTVL.